This TCR beta chain appears in the sequencing data of a study of cytomegalovirus exposure and HLA in healthy donors. This CDR3 is 13 amino acids long. CDR1 is SNHLY, CDR2 FYNNEI, per germline. The V gene lost 8 bases and the J gene lost 4 bases, with 12 bases spanning the gap. With 60 Vbeta and 13 Jbeta primers, the PCR was carried out. The table came from immunoSEQ multiplex PCR; TCRdb's copy has only in-frame clones and leaves some out. The sample yields about 89,000 clones, around nine tenths seen once. Source material: PBMCs. The source is a man between 25 and 39 years old in good health and CMV-seropositive. The rearrangement joins TRBV2 to TRBJ1-5; perhaps TRBD1 as D (5 bases). The CDR3 DNA follows: TGTGCCAGCCTGAACGACAGAAATCAGCCCCAGCATTTT. Protein product: CASLNDRNQPQHF.